The source of this TCR beta chain is a study of radiotherapy plus CTLA-4 blockade in lung cancer. This CDR3 has 13 amino acids. The germline CDR1 and CDR2 sequences are SQVTM and ANQGSEA. Trimming pared 3 bases from V and 3 bases from J, leaving 6 bases between. Repertoires were generated with immunoSEQ multiplex PCR, while TCRdb's copy carries only in-frame clones and drops some. Here the sample spans 56,000 or so clones, under 85% being singletons. This sequence originates from a human donor with non-small cell lung cancer who had a partial response to radiotherapy plus ipilimumab. The V call is TRBV29-1, the J call TRBJ2-6, with a possible D match to TRBD1 (5 bases). Sample: peripheral blood, taken from a patient treated with radiotherapy plus ipilimumab. CDR3 region: CSVEQGGANVLTF. DNA of the CDR3: TGCAGCGTTGAGCAGGGTGGGGCCAACGTCCTGACTTTC. Full variable domain (missing parts from reference TRBV29-1 and TRBJ2-6): SAVISQKPSRDICQRGTSLTIQCQVDSQVTMMFWYRQQPGQSLTLIATANQGSEATYESGFVIDKFPISRPNLTFSTLTVSNMSPEDSSIYLCSVEQGGANVLTFGAGSRLTVL.